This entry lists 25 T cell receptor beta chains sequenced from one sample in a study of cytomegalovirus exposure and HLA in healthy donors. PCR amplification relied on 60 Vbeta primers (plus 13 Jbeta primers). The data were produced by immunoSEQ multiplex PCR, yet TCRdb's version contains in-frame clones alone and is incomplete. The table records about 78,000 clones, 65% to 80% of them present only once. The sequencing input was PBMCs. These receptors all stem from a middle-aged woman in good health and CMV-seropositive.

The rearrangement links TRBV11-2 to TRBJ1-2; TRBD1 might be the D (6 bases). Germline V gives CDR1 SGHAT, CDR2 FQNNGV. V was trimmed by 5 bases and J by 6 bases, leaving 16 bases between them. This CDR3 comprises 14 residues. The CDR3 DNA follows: TGTGCCAGCAGCGGCGCGGGGGCCGAGAATGGCTACACCTTC. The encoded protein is CASSGAGAENGYTF.

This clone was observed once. The CDR3 region is CASSPPGGVGTEAFF. The CDR3 DNA reads as TGTGCCAGCTCACCACCAGGGGGCGTGGGCACTGAAGCTTTCTTT. The rearrangement links TRBV18 to TRBJ1-1; 7 nucleotides line up with TRBD1. The germline V gene encodes CDR1 KGHSH and CDR2 LQKENI. V lost 0 bases and J lost 4; bases outside the gene matches: 5. The CDR3 sequence is 15 residues long.

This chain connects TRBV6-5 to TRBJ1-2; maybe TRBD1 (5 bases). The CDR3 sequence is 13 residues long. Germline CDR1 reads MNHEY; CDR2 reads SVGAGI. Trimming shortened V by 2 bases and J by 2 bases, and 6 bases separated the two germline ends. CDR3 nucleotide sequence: TGTGCCAGCAGTTACGGACACAACTATGGCTACACCTTC. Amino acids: CASSYGHNYGYTF.

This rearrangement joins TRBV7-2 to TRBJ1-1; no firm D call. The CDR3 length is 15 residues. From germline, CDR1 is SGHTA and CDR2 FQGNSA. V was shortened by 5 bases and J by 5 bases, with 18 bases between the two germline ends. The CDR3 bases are TGTGCCAGCAGCCCCTCTGGGAAGGGAGGGACTGAAGCTTTCTTT. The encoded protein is CASSPSGKGGTEAFF.

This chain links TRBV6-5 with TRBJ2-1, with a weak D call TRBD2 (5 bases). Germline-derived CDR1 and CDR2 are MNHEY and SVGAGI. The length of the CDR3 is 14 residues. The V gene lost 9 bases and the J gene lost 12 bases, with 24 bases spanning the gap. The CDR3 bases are TGTGCCAGTTCGTCCCGCGCCGAGGGTTGGGGGCAGTTCTTC. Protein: CASSSRAEGWGQFF.

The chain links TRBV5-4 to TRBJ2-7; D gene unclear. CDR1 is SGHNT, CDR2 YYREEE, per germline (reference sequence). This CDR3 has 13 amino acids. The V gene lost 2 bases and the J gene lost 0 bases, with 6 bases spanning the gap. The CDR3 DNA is TGTGCCAGCAGCTTTTACAGCTCCTACGAGCAGTACTTC. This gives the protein CASSFYSSYEQYF. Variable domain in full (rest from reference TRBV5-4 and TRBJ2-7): ETGVTQSPTHLIKTRGQQVTLRCSSQSGHNTVSWYQQALGQGPQFIFQYYREEENGRGNFPPRFSGLQFPNYSSELNVNALELDDSALYLCASSFYSSYEQYFGPGTRLTVT.

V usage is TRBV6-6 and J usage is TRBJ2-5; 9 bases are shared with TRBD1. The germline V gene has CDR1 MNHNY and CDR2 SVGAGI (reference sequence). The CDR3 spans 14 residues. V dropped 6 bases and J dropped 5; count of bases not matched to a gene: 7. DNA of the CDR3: TGTGCCAGCAGAATACAGGGGGCGAGGGAGACCCAGTACTTC. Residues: CASRIQGARETQYF.

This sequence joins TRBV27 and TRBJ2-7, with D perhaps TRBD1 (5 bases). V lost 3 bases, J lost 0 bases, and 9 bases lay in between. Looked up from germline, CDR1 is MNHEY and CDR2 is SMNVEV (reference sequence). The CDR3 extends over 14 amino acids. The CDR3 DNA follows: TGTGCCAGCAGTTTCGACAGCTCCTCCTACGAGCAGTACTTC. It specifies CASSFDSSSYEQYF.

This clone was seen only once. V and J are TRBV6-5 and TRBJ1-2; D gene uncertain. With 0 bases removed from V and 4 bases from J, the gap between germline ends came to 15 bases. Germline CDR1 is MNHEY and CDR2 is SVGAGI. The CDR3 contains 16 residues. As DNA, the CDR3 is TGTGCCAGCAGTTACTCGGCTGGGGAGGAGAGCTATGGCTACACCTTC. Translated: CASSYSAGEESYGYTF.

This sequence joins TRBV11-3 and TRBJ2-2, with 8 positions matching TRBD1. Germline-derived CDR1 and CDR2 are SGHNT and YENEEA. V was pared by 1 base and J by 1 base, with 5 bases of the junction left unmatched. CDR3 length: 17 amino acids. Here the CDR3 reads CASSLGGDRRNTGELFF. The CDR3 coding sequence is TGTGCCAGCAGCTTAGGGGGGGACAGGCGGAACACCGGGGAGCTGTTTTTT.

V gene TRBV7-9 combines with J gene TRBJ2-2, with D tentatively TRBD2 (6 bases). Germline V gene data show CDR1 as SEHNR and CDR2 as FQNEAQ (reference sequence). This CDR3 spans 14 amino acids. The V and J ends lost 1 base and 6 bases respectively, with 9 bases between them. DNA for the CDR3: TGTGCCAGCAGCTTAGGAGGAGGGTCCGGGGAGCTGTTTTTT. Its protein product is CASSLGGGSGELFF.

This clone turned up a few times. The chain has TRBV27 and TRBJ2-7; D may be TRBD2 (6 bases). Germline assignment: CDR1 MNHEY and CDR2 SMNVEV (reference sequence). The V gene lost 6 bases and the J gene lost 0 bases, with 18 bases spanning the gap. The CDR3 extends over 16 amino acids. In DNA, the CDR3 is TGTGCCAGCAGCCCTATCCGGGACTTCTACTCCTACGAGCAGTACTTC. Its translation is CASSPIRDFYSYEQYF.

CDR3 sequence (DNA): TGTGCTAGTGGTTCCGCCTACGAGCAGTACTTC. It is translated as CASGSAYEQYF. V is TRBV12-5 and J is TRBJ2-7, with D unresolved. The CDR3 is made up of 11 amino acids. The V end lost 4 bases, the J end lost 2 bases, and 3 bases lay between the germline ends. Looked up from germline, CDR1 is LGHNT and CDR2 is FRNRAP.

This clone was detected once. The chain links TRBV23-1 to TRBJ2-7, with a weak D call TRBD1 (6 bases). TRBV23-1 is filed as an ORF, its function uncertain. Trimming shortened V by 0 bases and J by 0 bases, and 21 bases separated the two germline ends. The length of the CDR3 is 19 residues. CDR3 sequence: CASSQSPRRTGLSSYEQYF. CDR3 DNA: TGCGCCAGCAGTCAATCTCCCCGCCGTACAGGGCTGAGCTCCTACGAGCAGTACTTC.

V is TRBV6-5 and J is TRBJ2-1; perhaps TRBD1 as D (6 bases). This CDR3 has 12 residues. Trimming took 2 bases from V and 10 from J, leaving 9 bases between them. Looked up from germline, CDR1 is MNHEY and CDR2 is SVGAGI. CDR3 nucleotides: TGTGCCAGCAGTTACCGTGGACAGGAGCAGTTCTTC. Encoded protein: CASSYRGQEQFF.

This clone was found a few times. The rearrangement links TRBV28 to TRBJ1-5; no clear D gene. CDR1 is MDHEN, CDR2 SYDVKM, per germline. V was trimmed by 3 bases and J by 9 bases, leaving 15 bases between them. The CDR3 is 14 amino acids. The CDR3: CASSFAAEVRPQHF. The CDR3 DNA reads TGTGCCAGCAGTTTCGCGGCAGAAGTCCGGCCCCAGCATTTT.

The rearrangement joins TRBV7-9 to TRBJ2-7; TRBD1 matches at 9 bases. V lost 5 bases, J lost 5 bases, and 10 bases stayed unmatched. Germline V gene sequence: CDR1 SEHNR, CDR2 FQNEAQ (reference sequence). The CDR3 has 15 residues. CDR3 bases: TGTGCCAGCAGCGCGCCGGGACAGGGTACCCACGAGCAGTACTTC. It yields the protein CASSAPGQGTHEQYF.

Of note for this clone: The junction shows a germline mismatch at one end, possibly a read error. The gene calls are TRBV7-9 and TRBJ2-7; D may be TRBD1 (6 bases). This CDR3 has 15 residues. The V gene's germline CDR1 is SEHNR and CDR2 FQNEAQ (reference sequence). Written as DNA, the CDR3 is TGTTCCAGCAGCTTAGGGGCAGGGGTTCTCTACGAGCAGTACTTC. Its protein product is CSSSLGAGVLYEQYF.

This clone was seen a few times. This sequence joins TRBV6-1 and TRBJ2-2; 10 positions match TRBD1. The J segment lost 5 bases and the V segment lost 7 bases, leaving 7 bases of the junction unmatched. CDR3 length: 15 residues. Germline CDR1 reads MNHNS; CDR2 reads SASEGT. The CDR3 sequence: CASTPGQGFTGELFF. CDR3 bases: TGTGCCAGCACTCCGGGACAGGGGTTTACCGGGGAGCTGTTTTTT.

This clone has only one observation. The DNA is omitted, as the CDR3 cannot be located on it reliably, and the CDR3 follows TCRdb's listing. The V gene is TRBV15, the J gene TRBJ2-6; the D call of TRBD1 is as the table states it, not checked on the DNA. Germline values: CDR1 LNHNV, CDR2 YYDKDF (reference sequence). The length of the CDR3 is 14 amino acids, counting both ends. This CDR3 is CATSRVVASGTAAF.

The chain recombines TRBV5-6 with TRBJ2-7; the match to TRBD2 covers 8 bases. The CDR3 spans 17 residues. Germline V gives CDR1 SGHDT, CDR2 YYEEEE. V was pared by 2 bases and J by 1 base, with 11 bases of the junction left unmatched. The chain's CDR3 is CASSFSRLAGKSYEQYF. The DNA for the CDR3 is TGTGCCAGCAGCTTTTCTCGGTTAGCGGGGAAGTCCTACGAGCAGTACTTC.

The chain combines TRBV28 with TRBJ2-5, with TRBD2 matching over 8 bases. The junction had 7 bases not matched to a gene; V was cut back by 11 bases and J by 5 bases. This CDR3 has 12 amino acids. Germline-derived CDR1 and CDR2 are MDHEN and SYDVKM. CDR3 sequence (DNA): TGTGCCTCACACCCGGGGGGGGAGACCCAGTACTTC. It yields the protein CASHPGGETQYF.

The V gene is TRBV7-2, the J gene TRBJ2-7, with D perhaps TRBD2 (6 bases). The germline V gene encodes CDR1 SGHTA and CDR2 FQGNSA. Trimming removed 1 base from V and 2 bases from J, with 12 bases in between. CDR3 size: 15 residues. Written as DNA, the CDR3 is TGTGCCAGCAGCTTAGGGGCTAGCGAGCCCTACGAGCAGTACTTC. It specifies CASSLGASEPYEQYF.

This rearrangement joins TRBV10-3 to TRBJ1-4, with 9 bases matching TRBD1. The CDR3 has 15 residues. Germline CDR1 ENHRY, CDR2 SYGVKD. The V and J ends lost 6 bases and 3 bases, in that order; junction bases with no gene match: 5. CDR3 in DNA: TGTGCCATCAGGGGACAGGGAACGTCTAATGAAAAACTGTTTTTT. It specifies CAIRGQGTSNEKLFF.

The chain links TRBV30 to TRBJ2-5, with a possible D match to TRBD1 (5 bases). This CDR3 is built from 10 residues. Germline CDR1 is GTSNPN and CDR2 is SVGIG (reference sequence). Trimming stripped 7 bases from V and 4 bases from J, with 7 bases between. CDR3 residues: CASQGETQYF. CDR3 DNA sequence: TGTGCCTCCCAGGGAGAGACCCAGTACTTC.